The clone carrying this TCR beta chain has at least ten counts. The antigen remains unidentified. Each CDR3 protein is one row after TCRdb ran MiXCR on the 5' RACE reads. The sample has hundreds of thousands of distinct CDR3 sequences, about a sixth seen once; the top ten hold roughly a sixth. The germline gives CDR1 SGHTA, CDR2 FQGNSA. Trimming shortened V by 6 bases and J by 4 bases, and 8 bases separated the two germline ends. The CDR3 contains 12 residues. This record comes from a study of T cells after yellow fever vaccination. In the study overall: Preparation of the low-cell-number fractions used SMART-Seq v4 Ultra Low Input.

Findings of the study overall: Among all clonotypes, a small share was observed in both CD4 and CD8 compartments. Most primary-vaccination clones recurred post-booster (about 96% CD4, more than 85% CD8).

This rearrangement joins TRBV7-2 to TRBJ2-3; D call uncertain. Sequenced here: PBMCs, sampled about 5 days after the first yellow fever vaccination. The source of this sequence is a man younger than 30 who received the YFV17D yellow fever vaccine. CDR3 nucleotides: TGTGCCAGCAGTCCCTATCCAGATACGCAGTATTTT. This encodes CASSPYPDTQYF.